Sequencing of this T cell receptor beta chain was carried out in a study of T cells in Graves' hyperthyroidism and ophthalmopathy. Study results and caveats: Stable hyperthyroidism was told apart from ophthalmopathy by a model built on 13 V-J features.

Graves' hyperthyroidism without ophthalmopathy progression within 18 months was termed stable. Patients with uncontrolled infections, other autoimmune diseases, pregnancy or lactation were excluded. With respect to this clonotype: No antigen is known for it.

Authors of the study amplified TCR beta CDR3 regions from RNA transcripts. The TCR CDR3 was amplified in a first-round RT-PCR using the HTBI primer set. TCRdb reprocessed the multiplex PCR reads with MiXCR, giving one entry per CDR3 protein. The sample includes a few hundred thousand distinct CDR3 sequences, about 43% of them seen just once. J lost 9 bases, V lost 4 bases, and 12 bases had no gene match. The CDR3 runs to 15 residues. CDR1 and CDR2 from the germline V gene are SGHTA and FQGNSA. The sample taken for sequencing was peripheral blood or thyroid tissue (not recorded which). The rearrangement joins TRBV7-2 to TRBJ2-1; 7 nucleotides match TRBD1. The TCR sequence derives from a young woman with Graves' hyperthyroidism. In DNA, the CDR3 is TGTGCCAGCAGCTCAGCCGGACAGGAGTGGAGTGAGCAGTTCTTC. Encoded protein: CASSSAGQEWSEQFF.